The source of this TCR beta chain is a study of blood T cell repertoires in COVID-19. This CDR3 is 16 amino acids long. Per germline, CDR1 WNHNN and CDR2 SYGVQD (reference sequence). Trimming cost V 5 bases and J 4 bases; bases outside gene matches: 11. Living in 24 US areas, the participants were between 18 and 89 years of age. Clones were read by immunoSEQ multiplex PCR, and TCRdb kept only the in-frame ones, dropping some. The sample has 250,000 to 300,000 clones, under 90% seen once. This sequence originates from an older woman who had recovered from COVID-19. The chain combines TRBV10-1 with TRBJ2-5, with TRBD2 identical over 9 bases. Material for sequencing was PBMCs or T cells enriched from blood (not recorded which). The CDR3 nucleotides read TGCGCCAGCAGTAGGTCGAGACTAGCGGAGAGAGAGACCCAGTACTTC. Amino acids: CASSRSRLAERETQYF.